Shown below are 8 T cell receptor beta chains from a single sample sequenced in a study of identical twins. TCRdb reanalysed the 5' RACE reads using MiXCR and keeps one entry per CDR3 protein. The sample shows 350,000 to 400,000 distinct CDR3 sequences, around 9% of them seen only once. The specimen was naive T cells sorted from blood. Source of these receptors: a woman in her 50s in good health.

The sample holds many counts of this clonotype. The CDR3 protein is CASTHGDSYNEQFF. CDR3 DNA sequence: TGTGCCAGCACCCACGGGGATTCCTACAATGAGCAGTTCTTC. This chain links TRBV27 with TRBJ2-1; tentatively, D is TRBD2 (5 bases). CDR1 and CDR2 (germline): MNHEY, SMNVEV (reference sequence). Trimming removed 7 bases at V and 1 base at J, with 11 bases between. CDR3 size: 14 residues.

This clonotype was counted a few times. The gene calls are TRBV20-1 and TRBJ1-5; tentatively, D is TRBD1 (5 bases). Trimming shortened V by 5 bases and J by 3 bases, and 20 bases separated the two germline ends. Germline CDR1 DFQATT, CDR2 SNEGSKA (reference sequence). This CDR3 is 16 amino acids long. This CDR3 reads CSAGGGSRGDNQPQHF. The DNA of the CDR3 is TGCAGTGCTGGGGGGGGGAGCAGAGGTGACAATCAGCCCCAGCATTTT.

Only a few counts were recorded for this clonotype. The V and J genes are TRBV27 and TRBJ2-7; D possibly matches TRBD1 or TRBD2 (5 bases each). The CDR3 is 17 amino acids. V was pared by 2 bases and J by 2 bases, with 19 bases between. In germline, CDR1 is MNHEY, CDR2 SMNVEV (reference sequence). The CDR3 region is CASSLTGVYGAPYEQYF. The CDR3 bases are TGTGCCAGCAGTTTAACCGGGGTCTACGGGGCTCCCTACGAGCAGTACTTC.

This clonotype was detected many times. This chain links TRBV7-3 with TRBJ2-3; 9 bases fit TRBD2. Germline V CDR1 and CDR2: SGHTA, FQGTGA. Trimming removed 9 bases from V and 5 bases from J; junction bases left unmatched: 9. The CDR3 is made up of 14 amino acids. The CDR3 spells CASALAGSGDTQYF. The CDR3 nucleotides are TGTGCCAGTGCTCTAGCGGGAAGTGGAGATACGCAGTATTTT. The complete variable domain, with remaining parts taken from reference TRBV7-3 and TRBJ2-3, reads GAGVSQTPSNKVTEKGKYVELRCDPISGHTALYWYRQSLGQGPEFLIYFQGTGAADDSGLPNDRFFAVRPEGSVSTLKIQRTERGDSAVYLCASALAGSGDTQYFGPGTRLTVL.

This clonotype was seen a few times. The J gene is TRBJ1-5, the V gene TRBV6-6; D perhaps matches TRBD1 (5 bases). The V end lost 4 bases, the J end lost 7 bases, and 23 bases lay between the germline ends. This CDR3 comprises 17 residues. Germline CDR1 MNHNY, CDR2 SVGAGI (reference sequence). The CDR3: CASSSLLGPSNGQPQHF. The CDR3, as DNA: TGTGCCAGCAGTTCCCTCTTGGGACCCTCAAACGGGCAGCCCCAGCATTTT.

This clonotype came up a few times. The genes are TRBV5-1 and TRBJ2-7; tentative D call: TRBD2 (6 bases). Trimming left V 4 bases short and J 2 bases short, with 13 bases between. This CDR3 spans 14 amino acids. CDR1 is SGHRS, CDR2 YFSETQ, per germline. The chain's CDR3 is CASSLGGRPYEQYV. DNA for the CDR3: TGCGCCAGCAGCCTGGGGGGACGTCCCTACGAGCAGTACGTC.

This clonotype was recorded a few times. J is TRBJ1-6 and V is TRBV7-2, with D tentatively TRBD1 (6 bases). This CDR3 spans 15 amino acids. Trimming pared 0 bases from V and 11 bases from J, leaving 14 bases between. Germline CDR1 SGHTA, CDR2 FQGNSA. The CDR3 DNA reads TGTGCCAGCAGCTTAGCGCTGGGCAGGGGTGCACCCCTCCACTTT. Encoded protein: CASSLALGRGAPLHF. The variable domain in full, with the rest retrieved from reference TRBV7-2 and TRBJ1-6, is GAGVSQSPSNKVTEKGKDVELRCDPISGHTALYWYRQSLGQGLEFLIYFQGNSAPDKSGLPSDRFSAERTGGSVSTLTIQRTQQEDSAVYLCASSLALGRGAPLHFGNGTRLTVT.

In its sample, this clonotype was seen a few times. V and J are TRBV12-3 or TRBV12-4 and TRBJ1-5, with D perhaps TRBD1 (6 bases). V was shortened by 4 bases and J by 3 bases, with 13 bases between the two germline ends. This CDR3 has 15 amino acids. The CDR3 bases are TGTGCCAGCAGTTCCGAGGGGGGTTACAATCAGCCCCAGCATTTT. This sequence encodes CASSSEGGYNQPQHF.